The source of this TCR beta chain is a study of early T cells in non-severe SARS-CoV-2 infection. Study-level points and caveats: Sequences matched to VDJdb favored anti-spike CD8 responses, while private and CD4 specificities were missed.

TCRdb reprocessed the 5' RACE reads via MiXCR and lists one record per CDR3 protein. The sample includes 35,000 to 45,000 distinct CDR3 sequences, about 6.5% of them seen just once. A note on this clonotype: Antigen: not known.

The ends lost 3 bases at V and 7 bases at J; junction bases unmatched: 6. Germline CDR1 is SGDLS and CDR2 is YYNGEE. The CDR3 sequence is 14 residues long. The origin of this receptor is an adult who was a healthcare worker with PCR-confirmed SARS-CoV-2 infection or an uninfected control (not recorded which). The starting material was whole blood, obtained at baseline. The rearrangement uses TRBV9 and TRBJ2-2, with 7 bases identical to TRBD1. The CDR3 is CASSGQGFGGELFF. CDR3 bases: TGTGCCAGCAGCGGACAGGGCTTTGGCGGGGAGCTGTTTTTT.